This section outlines one T cell receptor (beta chain) sequence together with its context. No antigen is known for it. This record comes from a study of shared clonotypes between healthy human individuals. Study-wide context: Serving as donors were a couple of women and three men, whose ages spanned 18 to 49. General study points: Sequencing depth was expected to influence donor clonotype sharing.

Libraries were prepared by immunoSEQ multiplex PCR; TCRdb keeps only in-frame clonotypes and omits some of them. Among about 2.4 million clones listed, roughly 93% were seen once. Deletions cut 5 bases from V and 4 bases from J, with 14 bases between. The CDR3 loop spans 14 amino acids. Germline CDR1 LGHNA, CDR2 YNFKEQ. Sequenced: naive CD4+ T cells from PBMCs. Subset indicated: CD45RA+ positively selected. V is TRBV4-2 and J is TRBJ1-1; TRBD1 is a possible D gene (5 bases). This clonotype was obtained from a man between 18 and 35 years old in good health. Some clones in this sample may be carry-over from other donors' samples. The CDR3 DNA sequence: TGTGCCAGCAGCTTGGCTCAGAGGGGCACTGAAGCTTTCTTT. As protein: CASSLAQRGTEAFF.